Listed below are T cell receptor beta chains from one sample, sequenced in a study of blood T cell repertoires in COVID-19. Here immunoSEQ multiplex PCR was the method, and the copy in TCRdb shows in-frame clones only, minus some. The sample lists about 250,000 clones; around 88% were seen once. Sequenced: peripheral blood. These TCRs come from a man aged 80 or over with acute or convalescent COVID-19. Each CDR3 is given with its conserved first and last residue. Each record gives: V gene, D gene, clone size, J gene, CDR3 DNA, CDR3 protein. The D gene is left open where the match is weak. The size field is filled for only some rows; it gives once, few, many or a size class.

TRBV19	TRBD1	once	TRBJ2-7	TGTGCCAGTAGTCCGGGACAGGGGGCCTACGAGCAGTACTTC	CASSPGQGAYEQYF
TRBV5-6	.	.	TRBJ2-1	TGTGCCAGCAGCCTAGGACTACCTAACAATGAGCAGTTCTTC	CASSLGLPNNEQFF
TRBV6-6	.	.	TRBJ2-7	TGTGCCAGCCTCCAGGGAAGGACATCCTACGAGCAGTACTTC	CASLQGRTSYEQYF
TRBV19	TRBD1	.	TRBJ1-6	TGTGCCAGTAGTCGATCCAACAGGGGGAATAATTCACCCCTCCACTTT	CASSRSNRGNNSPLHF
TRBV5-4	.	.	TRBJ2-3	TGTGCCAGCAGCTTGGAACAGGTTACCACAGATACGCAGTATTTT	CASSLEQVTTDTQYF
TRBV4-1	TRBD2	.	TRBJ2-1	TGCGCCAGCAGCCAAGCACTAGCGGGGGGGCAACGGAAGCAGTTCTTC	CASSQALAGGQRKQFF
TRBV7-2	TRBD2	.	TRBJ2-7	TGTGCCAGCAGCTTCGGGACTAGCGGAATGTACGAGCAGTACTTC	CASSFGTSGMYEQYF
TRBV5-1	.	.	TRBJ2-7	TGCGCCAGCAGCCTCCGGACAGATGGGGCCGAGCAGTACTTC	CASSLRTDGAEQYF
TRBV6-5	.	.	TRBJ1-1	TGTGCCAGCAGTTACTCGCCAGGCACTGAAGCTTTCTTT	CASSYSPGTEAFF
TRBV6-4	.	.	TRBJ2-1	TGTGCCAGCAAGACTGAGAGCTCCTACAATGAGCAGTTCTTC	CASKTESSYNEQFF
TRBV7-9	TRBD2	.	TRBJ2-1	TGTGCCAGCAGCTTAAGGAAGCGGGAGGGCCTCTACAATGAGCAGTTCTTC	CASSLRKREGLYNEQFF
TRBV28	.	.	TRBJ1-3	TGTGCCAGCAGTTTAACAGCTGGAAACACCATATATTTT	CASSLTAGNTIYF
TRBV6-6	.	.	TRBJ2-7	TGTGCCAGCAGTTTCAGCTACGAGCAGTACTTC	CASSFSYEQYF
TRBV7-2	TRBD2	.	TRBJ2-3	TGTGCCAGCAGCTTAGGGAGCGGGGGGAAAGATACGCAGTATTTT	CASSLGSGGKDTQYF
TRBV24-1	TRBD2	.	TRBJ2-5	TGTGCCACCAGTGATTGGGGACTAGCGGGAGCGGGTGAGACCCAGTACTTC	CATSDWGLAGAGETQYF
TRBV5-1	TRBD2	.	TRBJ2-1	TGCGCCAGCAGCTATCCCGGGGGACAGACCGGGACTAGCGGGAGGCACAGCTCCTACAATGAGCAGTTCTTC	CASSYPGGQTGTSGRHSSYNEQFF
TRBV19	TRBD1	.	TRBJ1-4	TGTGCCAGTAGTAGCTCCCGGGGACAGTCTAATGAAAAACTGTTTTTT	CASSSSRGQSNEKLFF
TRBV7-3	.	.	TRBJ2-1	TGTGCCAGCAGCTTTCTAGCGAGGGGTAATGAGCAGTTCTTC	CASSFLARGNEQFF
TRBV7-2	TRBD2	.	TRBJ2-7	TGTGCCAGCAGCCGGGGGGGTCCCACTAACTACGAGCAGTACTTC	CASSRGGPTNYEQYF
TRBV18	.	.	TRBJ1-2	TGTGCCAGCTCACCTACGGGGAGAAACTATGGCTACACCTTC	CASSPTGRNYGYTF
TRBV5-1	TRBD1	.	TRBJ2-3	TGCGCCAGCAGCTTGGCCAGGGACAGACCTAGCACAGATACGCAGTATTTT	CASSLARDRPSTDTQYF
TRBV29-1	TRBD1	.	TRBJ1-6	TGCAGCGTTCGGACAGGGGGGAATTCACCCCTCCACTTT	CSVRTGGNSPLHF
TRBV6-5	TRBD1	.	TRBJ2-7	TGTGCCAGCAGTTCGACAGGGACGGTCTACGAGCAGTACTTC	CASSSTGTVYEQYF
TRBV7-2	.	.	TRBJ1-4	TGTGCCAGCAGCTTAGATCGGCCAACCCAGGGTGAAAAACTGTTTTTT	CASSLDRPTQGEKLFF
TRBV7-2	TRBD1	.	TRBJ2-6	TGTGCCAGCAGCTTATGGGGACAGGGAACTGGGGCCAACGTCCTGACTTTC	CASSLWGQGTGANVLTF
TRBV11-1	.	once	TRBJ1-1	TGTGCCAGCAGCTTATCCCCGGGTGACACTGAAGCTTTCTTT	CASSLSPGDTEAFF
TRBV6-6	TRBD1	once	TRBJ1-2	TGTGCCAGCAGTCTATGGGACAGGGACGCCCGGTATGAAGGCTACACCTTC	CASSLWDRDARYEGYTF
TRBV7-9	TRBD2	.	TRBJ2-3	TGTGCCAGCAGCTCCGTGACTAGCGGGAGGTTATATACGCAGTATTTT	CASSSVTSGRLYTQYF
TRBV18	.	.	TRBJ2-5	TGTGCCAGCGCTAGCACCGGGCCCCAAGAGACCCAGTACTTC	CASASTGPQETQYF
TRBV18	TRBD1	.	TRBJ1-1	TGTGCCAGCTCAGCCGGGACAGGGAAGAACACTGAAGCTTTCTTT	CASSAGTGKNTEAFF
TRBV3-1/TRBV3-2	TRBD1	.	TRBJ2-2	TGTGCCAGCAGGCTGCAGGGGGCGAACACCGGGGAGCTGTTTTTT	CASRLQGANTGELFF
TRBV28	.	once	TRBJ2-4	TGTGCCAGCAGTTTAAAGCGGACTTTAGCCAAAAACATTCAGTACTTC	CASSLKRTLAKNIQYF
TRBV24-1	TRBD2	.	TRBJ2-1	TGTGCCACCAGTGCTCCTAGCGGGGCTTACAATGAGCAGTTCTTC	CATSAPSGAYNEQFF
TRBV2	.	once	TRBJ1-3	TGTGCCAGCAGTGTGCTTAGAAAAACCTCTGGAAACACCATATATTTT	CASSVLRKTSGNTIYF
TRBV24-1	TRBD2	.	TRBJ2-7	TGTGCCACCTCGGGTACTAGCGGGAGGTCTCCCGGTGCACACGAGCAGTACTTC	CATSGTSGRSPGAHEQYF